The 25 T cell receptor beta chains below come from one sample, sequenced in a study of blood T cell repertoires in COVID-19. Produced via immunoSEQ multiplex PCR; TCRdb's table is partial and in-frame only. The profile shows approximately 200,000 clones, 87% of them singletons. Sequenced sample: PBMCs or T cells enriched from blood (not recorded which). These receptors came from a man aged 18 to 35 with acute COVID-19.

The chain couples TRBV28 to TRBJ2-3; 7 nucleotides match TRBD1. After removal of 5 bases from V and 0 bases from J, the junction contained 5 bases not matched to a gene. Germline lookup yields CDR1 MDHEN and CDR2 SYDVKM. The CDR3 length is 15 residues. The CDR3 loop is CASSPRQGSTDTQYF. The DNA for the CDR3 is TGTGCCAGCAGTCCTCGACAGGGAAGCACAGATACGCAGTATTTT.

Here the CDR3 DNA reads TGTGCCAGCAGTTTCCAAGGACAGGAGACAGATACGCAGTATTTT. This codes for CASSFQGQETDTQYF. V is TRBV28 and J is TRBJ2-3; 7 bases align to TRBD1. Trimming removed 3 bases from V and 3 bases from J; junction bases left unmatched: 6. Germline values: CDR1 MDHEN, CDR2 SYDVKM. The CDR3 totals 15 residues.

This clone came up once. This sequence joins TRBV9 and TRBJ2-1; TRBD2 matches at 7 bases. There are 16 residues in the CDR3. Germline loops: CDR1 SGDLS, CDR2 YYNGEE. The V and J ends lost 0 bases and 4 bases, in that order; junction bases with no gene match: 7. CDR3: CASSVGERGLYNEQFF. The CDR3 DNA sequence: TGTGCCAGCAGCGTAGGGGAGCGGGGACTGTACAATGAGCAGTTCTTC.

The V and J genes are TRBV7-9 and TRBJ2-3; 9 bases are a match to TRBD1. The germline gives CDR1 SEHNR, CDR2 FQNEAQ (reference sequence). The junction had 6 bases not matched to a gene; V was cut back by 5 bases and J by 0 bases. The CDR3 covers 16 residues. The CDR3 DNA follows: TGTGCCAGCAGCCCCTCCGGGACAGGGAGCACAGATACGCAGTATTTT. Residues: CASSPSGTGSTDTQYF.

The chain has TRBV10-3 and TRBJ2-7; TRBD1 agrees at 8 bases. The trim removed 4 bases at V and 7 bases at J, leaving 12 bases unmatched. CDR1 is ENHRY, CDR2 SYGVKD, per germline. This CDR3 contains 15 residues. CDR3 DNA sequence: TGTGCCATCAGTGCTATGACAGGGGCAGAAAGGGAGCAGTACTTC. As protein: CAISAMTGAEREQYF.

The genes are TRBV25-1 and TRBJ1-2; possible D gene TRBD1, 6 bases. V gave up 2 bases and J gave up 6 bases, with 10 bases separating them. The germline V gene has CDR1 MGHDK and CDR2 SYGVNS. The CDR3 runs 13 residues. The DNA of the CDR3 is TGTGCCAGCAGTGAACCAGGGGTCCATGGCTACACCTTC. This gives the protein CASSEPGVHGYTF.

The rearrangement uses TRBV11-2 and TRBJ2-1; TRBD2 matches at 12 bases. In germline, CDR1 is SGHAT, CDR2 FQNNGV. The CDR3 consists of 17 residues. V lost 0 bases to trimming and J lost 7 bases; unmatched junction nucleotides: 7. CDR3 amino acids: CASSLEVGLAGGNEQFF. The CDR3 DNA sequence: TGTGCCAGCAGCTTAGAAGTTGGGCTAGCGGGAGGGAATGAGCAGTTCTTC.

The V gene is TRBV24-1, the J gene TRBJ2-3, with TRBD2 matching over 8 bases. Germline lookup yields CDR1 KGHDR and CDR2 SFDVKD. The CDR3 spans 16 residues. V lost 4 bases to trimming and J lost 0 bases; unmatched junction nucleotides: 5. CDR3 protein: CATSDSTSGSTDTQYF. The CDR3 nucleotides read TGTGCCACCAGTGACTCCACTAGCGGTAGCACAGATACGCAGTATTTT.

V is TRBV14 and J is TRBJ2-7; TRBD1 matches at 10 bases. The J segment lost 5 bases and the V segment lost 6 bases, leaving 7 bases of the junction unmatched. The germline CDR1 and CDR2 sequences are SGHDN and FVKESK. CDR3 length: 14 residues. CDR3: CASRSGQGIDEQYF. CDR3 sequence (DNA): TGTGCCAGCAGGTCGGGACAGGGGATTGACGAGCAGTACTTC.

The genes are TRBV19 and TRBJ1-2; D is uncertain. The germline V gene has CDR1 LNHDA and CDR2 SQIVND (reference sequence). V was clipped by 2 bases and J by 5 bases, with 12 bases between them. This CDR3 comprises 14 residues. CDR3 sequence reads: CASSIPGSIYGYTF. The CDR3 coding sequence is TGTGCCAGTAGTATACCAGGCTCTATTTATGGCTACACCTTC. Full variable domain (rest looked up from reference TRBV19 and TRBJ1-2): DGGITQSPKYLFRKEGQNVTLSCEQNLNHDAMYWYRQDPGQGLRLIYYSQIVNDFQKGDIAEGYSVSREKKESFPLTVTSAQKNPTAFYLCASSIPGSIYGYTFGSGTRLTVV.

The table lists this clone with a count of one. This chain uses TRBV30 with TRBJ2-3, with D unclear. The V end was cut by 0 bases, the J end by 0 bases, with 19 bases between. This CDR3 is built from 18 residues. CDR1 and CDR2 (germline): GTSNPN, SVGIG (reference sequence). The CDR3 here is CAWSVVPGTYPSTDTQYF. For the CDR3, the DNA is TGTGCCTGGAGTGTAGTGCCGGGTACCTATCCTAGCACAGATACGCAGTATTTT.

The J gene is TRBJ2-1, the V gene TRBV30, with 12 bases fitting TRBD2. CDR3 length: 17 residues. The ends lost 0 bases at V and 5 bases at J; junction bases unmatched: 8. Germline lookup yields CDR1 GTSNPN and CDR2 SVGIG (reference sequence). The CDR3 is CAWSVFRTSGTNNEQFF. The CDR3 DNA sequence: TGTGCCTGGAGTGTTTTTAGGACTAGCGGGACTAACAATGAGCAGTTCTTC.

The gene calls are TRBV19 and TRBJ2-1; D is ambiguous. V was cut by 3 bases and J by 0 bases, with 9 bases left in between. Germline-derived CDR1 and CDR2 are LNHDA and SQIVND (reference sequence). The CDR3 contains 15 residues. CDR3 DNA: TGTGCCAGTAGTATCTCGGTCTTCTCCTACAATGAGCAGTTCTTC. Translating gives CASSISVFSYNEQFF. The full variable domain, completed using reference TRBV19 and TRBJ2-1, is DGGITQSPKYLFRKEGQNVTLSCEQNLNHDAMYWYRQDPGQGLRLIYYSQIVNDFQKGDIAEGYSVSREKKESFPLTVTSAQKNPTAFYLCASSISVFSYNEQFFGPGTRLTVL.

CDR3 amino acids: CASSLGWGGDNEQFF. The DNA of the CDR3 is TGTGCCAGCAGCTTAGGATGGGGCGGCGACAATGAGCAGTTCTTC. J is TRBJ2-1 and V is TRBV7-9; tentatively, D is TRBD1 (5 bases). This CDR3 is 15 amino acids long. Trimming took 1 base from V and 5 from J, leaving 12 bases between them. Germline CDR1 is SEHNR and CDR2 is FQNEAQ (reference sequence).

The rearrangement links TRBV19 to TRBJ2-1, with D perhaps TRBD1 (5 bases). There are 14 residues in the CDR3. The ends were cut back, 4 bases at V and 7 bases at J, with 14 bases in the middle. Germline V gene data show CDR1 as LNHDA and CDR2 as SQIVND (reference sequence). CDR3 nucleotide sequence: TGTGCCAGTAGTACCGTACCAAACAGGAATGAGCAGTTCTTC. Translating gives CASSTVPNRNEQFF.

The chain uses TRBV5-1 and TRBJ1-6; D remains ambiguous. The length of the CDR3 is 14 residues. V was cut by 5 bases and J by 5 bases, with 11 bases left in between. Germline V gene data show CDR1 as SGHRS and CDR2 as YFSETQ. CDR3 loop: CASRERTNNSPLHF. The CDR3 region has the DNA TGCGCCAGCAGAGAACGGACTAATAATTCACCCCTCCACTTT.

For the CDR3, the DNA is TGTGCCAGCAGCCAAGAGGACAGCCCATACAATGAGCAGTTCTTC. Protein: CASSQEDSPYNEQFF. The J gene is TRBJ2-1, the V gene TRBV3-1 (or the pseudogene TRBV3-2), with D possibly matching TRBD1 (6 bases). V was cut by 0 bases and J by 4 bases, with 10 bases left in between. This CDR3 contains 15 residues. Germline-derived CDR1 and CDR2 are LGHDT and YNNKEL (reference sequence).

The chain couples TRBV29-1 to TRBJ1-1; possible D gene TRBD1, 5 bases. This CDR3 has 13 residues. In germline, CDR1 is SQVTM, CDR2 ANQGSEA. V lost 6 bases and J lost 0, with 11 bases in between. Here the CDR3 DNA reads TGCAGCGTCGCTGACAGAATGAACACTGAAGCTTTCTTT. Its protein is CSVADRMNTEAFF. Filled out from reference TRBV29-1 and TRBJ1-1, the complete variable domain reads SAVISQKPSRDICQRGTSLTIQCQVDSQVTMMFWYRQQPGQSLTLIATANQGSEATYESGFVIDKFPISRPNLTFSTLTVSNMSPEDSSIYLCSVADRMNTEAFFGQGTRLTVV.

This rearrangement joins TRBV28 to TRBJ2-7; D may be TRBD2 (5 bases). CDR1 MDHEN and CDR2 SYDVKM come from the germline V gene. The CDR3 totals 12 residues. Trimming removed 10 bases at V and 7 bases at J, with 17 bases between. The CDR3 sequence is CATDSWPGEQYF. The CDR3 DNA sequence: TGTGCCACCGATAGTTGGCCGGGGGAGCAGTACTTC.

This chain connects TRBV5-4 to TRBJ1-3; D is possibly TRBD1 (6 bases). The CDR3 spans 14 residues. The germline V gene encodes CDR1 SGHNT and CDR2 YYREEE (reference sequence). The V and J ends lost 4 bases and 9 bases respectively, with 17 bases between them. CDR3 protein: CASSTHRAGGTIYF. CDR3 nucleotides: TGTGCCAGCAGCACCCACAGGGCCGGTGGCACCATATATTTT.

The chain is built from TRBV15 and TRBJ2-7, with D perhaps TRBD1 (6 bases). The length of the CDR3 is 14 residues. V lost 6 bases and J 1 base, leaving 13 bases between the germline ends. From germline, CDR1 is LNHNV and CDR2 YYDKDF (reference sequence). The CDR3 region has the DNA TGTGCCACCAGTAAACAGGGAAGTTCCTACGAGCAGTACTTC. Protein product: CATSKQGSSYEQYF. Full variable domain (outside the CDR3, taken from reference TRBV15 and TRBJ2-7): DAMVIQNPRYQVTQFGKPVTLSCSQTLNHNVMYWYQQKSSQAPKLLFHYYDKDFNNEADTPDNFQSRRPNTSFCFLDIRSPGLGDTAMYLCATSKQGSSYEQYFGPGTRLTVT.

This sequence joins TRBV5-1 and TRBJ1-6; D unclear. CDR3 length: 13 amino acids. CDR1 SGHRS and CDR2 YFSETQ come from the germline V gene. V was pared by 0 bases and J by 6 bases, with 4 bases between. The CDR3 is CASSLVINSPLHF. The DNA of the CDR3 is TGCGCCAGCAGCTTGGTTATTAATTCACCCCTCCACTTT.

This chain joins TRBV7-3 and TRBJ2-3; D is unclear. Per germline, CDR1 SGHTA and CDR2 FQGTGA. V shed 5 bases and J shed 0 bases, with 6 bases lying between them. CDR3 length: 13 amino acids. The CDR3 region is CASSLASTDTQYF. In nucleotides, the CDR3 is TGTGCCAGCAGCCTGGCAAGCACAGATACGCAGTATTTT.

The chain uses TRBV30 and TRBJ2-1, with 10 bases lining up with TRBD2. With V trimmed by 8 bases and J by 10 bases, 2 bases remained unmatched. The CDR3 is made up of 10 amino acids. Germline CDR1 reads GTSNPN; CDR2 reads SVGIG (reference sequence). The CDR3 coding sequence is TGTGCCCTACTAGCGGGAGAGCAGTTCTTC. This sequence encodes CALLAGEQFF.

This clone was recorded a few times. The rearrangement uses TRBV30 and TRBJ2-1, with D unclear. This CDR3 is built from 13 residues. V lost 2 bases, J lost 0 bases, and 5 bases lay in between. Germline V gene sequence: CDR1 GTSNPN, CDR2 SVGIG (reference sequence). The CDR3 region is CAWSYSSYNEQFF. The CDR3, as DNA: TGTGCCTGGAGTTATTCCTCCTACAATGAGCAGTTCTTC.